In this sample, the clone carrying this T cell receptor beta chain turned up many times. The antigen is not known. The entry originates in a study of T cells in Graves' hyperthyroidism and ophthalmopathy. General study points: Blood samples included most of the expanded thyroid clonotypes exceeding 0.001.

Those with hyperthyroidism were 18 to 65 years old, newly diagnosed, and ill for under 2 months. Amplified TCR beta CDR3 regions derived from RNA transcripts. First-round RT-PCR targeting the TCR CDR3 was performed with the HTBI primer set. TCRdb reprocessed the multiplex PCR reads via MiXCR and lists one record per CDR3 protein. The repertoire consists of approximately 500,000 distinct CDR3 sequences, with approximately 44% occurring once and the leading ten covering about 8%. Germline V gene lookup returns CDR1 DFQATT and CDR2 SNEGSKA (reference sequence). This CDR3 is built from 15 residues. V lost 2 bases to trimming and J lost 8 bases, with 18 bases between them.

Material for sequencing was peripheral blood or thyroid tissue (not recorded which). This clonotype originated in a woman in her late teens or twenties with Graves' hyperthyroidism. This sequence joins TRBV20-1 and TRBJ1-4, with D uncertain. In nucleotides, the CDR3 is TGCAGTGCTAGACCCGGTCAGGACTTTGGCGAAAAACTGTTTTTT. It encodes CSARPGQDFGEKLFF.